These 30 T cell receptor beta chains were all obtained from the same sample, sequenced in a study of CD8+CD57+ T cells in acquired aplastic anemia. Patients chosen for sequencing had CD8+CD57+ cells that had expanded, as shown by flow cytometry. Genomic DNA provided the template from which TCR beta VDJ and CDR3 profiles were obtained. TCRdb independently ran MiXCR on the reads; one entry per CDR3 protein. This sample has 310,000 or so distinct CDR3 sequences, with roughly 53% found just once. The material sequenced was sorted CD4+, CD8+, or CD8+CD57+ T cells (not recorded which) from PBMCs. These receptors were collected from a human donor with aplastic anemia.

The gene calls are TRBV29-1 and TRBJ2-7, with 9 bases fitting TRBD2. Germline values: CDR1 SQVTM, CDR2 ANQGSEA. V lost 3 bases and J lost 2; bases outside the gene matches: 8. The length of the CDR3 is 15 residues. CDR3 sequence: CSVDRSASGTYEQYF. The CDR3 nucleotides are TGCAGCGTTGATAGATCGGCTAGCGGGACCTACGAGCAGTACTTC.

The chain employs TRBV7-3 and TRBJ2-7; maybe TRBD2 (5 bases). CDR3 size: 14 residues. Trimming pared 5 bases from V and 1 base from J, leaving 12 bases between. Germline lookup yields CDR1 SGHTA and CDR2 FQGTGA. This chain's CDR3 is CASSPKRGSYEQYF. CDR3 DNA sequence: TGTGCCAGCAGCCCGAAACGGGGTTCCTACGAGCAGTACTTC.

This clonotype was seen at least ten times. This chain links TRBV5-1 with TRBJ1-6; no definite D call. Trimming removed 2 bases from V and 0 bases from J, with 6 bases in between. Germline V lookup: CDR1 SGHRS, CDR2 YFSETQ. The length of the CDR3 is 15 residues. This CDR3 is CASSLGVSYNSPLHF. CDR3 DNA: TGCGCCAGCAGCTTAGGAGTCTCCTATAATTCACCCCTCCACTTT. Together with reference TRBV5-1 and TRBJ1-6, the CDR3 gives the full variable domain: KAGVTQTPRYLIKTRGQQVTLSCSPISGHRSVSWYQQTPGQGLQFLFEYFSETQRNKGNFPGRFSGRQFSNSRSEMNVSTLELGDSALYLCASSLGVSYNSPLHFGNGTRLTVT.

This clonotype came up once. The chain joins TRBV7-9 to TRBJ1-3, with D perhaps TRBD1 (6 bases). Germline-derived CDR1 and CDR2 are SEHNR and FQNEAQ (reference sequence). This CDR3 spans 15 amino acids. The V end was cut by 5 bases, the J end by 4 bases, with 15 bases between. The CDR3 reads CASSRSRTEGNTIYF. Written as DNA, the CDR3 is TGTGCCAGCAGCAGAAGCCGGACAGAGGGAAACACCATATATTTT.

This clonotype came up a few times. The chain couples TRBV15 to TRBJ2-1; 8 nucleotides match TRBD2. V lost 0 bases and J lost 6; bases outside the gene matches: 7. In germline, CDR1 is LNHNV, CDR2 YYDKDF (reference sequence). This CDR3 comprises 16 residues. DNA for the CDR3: TGTGCCACCAGCAGAGAATCGGCGGGGGGCCTCAATGAGCAGTTCTTC. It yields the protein CATSRESAGGLNEQFF.

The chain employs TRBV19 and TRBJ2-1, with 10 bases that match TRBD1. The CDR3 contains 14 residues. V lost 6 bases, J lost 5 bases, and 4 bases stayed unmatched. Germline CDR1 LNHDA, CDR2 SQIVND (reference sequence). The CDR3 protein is CASRLGTGDNEQFF. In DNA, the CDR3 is TGTGCCAGTAGGTTAGGGACAGGGGACAATGAGCAGTTCTTC.

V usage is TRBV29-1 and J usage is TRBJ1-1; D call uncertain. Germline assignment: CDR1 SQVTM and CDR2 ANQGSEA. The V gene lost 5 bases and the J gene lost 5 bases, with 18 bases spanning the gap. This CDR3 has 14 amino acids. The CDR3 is CSVQTQRSGTEAFF. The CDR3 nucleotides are TGCAGCGTTCAAACGCAGAGAAGTGGAACTGAAGCTTTCTTT.

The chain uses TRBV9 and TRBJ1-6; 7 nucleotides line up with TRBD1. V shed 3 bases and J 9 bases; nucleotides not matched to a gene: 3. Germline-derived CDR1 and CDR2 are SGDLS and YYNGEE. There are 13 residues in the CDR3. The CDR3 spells CASSAGGRSPLHF. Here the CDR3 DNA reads TGTGCCAGCAGCGCAGGGGGTCGTTCACCCCTCCACTTT.

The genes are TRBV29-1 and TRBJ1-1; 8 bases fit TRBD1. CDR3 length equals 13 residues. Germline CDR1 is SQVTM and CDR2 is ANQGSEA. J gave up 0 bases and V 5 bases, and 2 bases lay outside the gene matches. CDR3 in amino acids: CSVTQGVNTEAFF. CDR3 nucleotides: TGCAGCGTTACACAGGGGGTGAACACTGAAGCTTTCTTT.

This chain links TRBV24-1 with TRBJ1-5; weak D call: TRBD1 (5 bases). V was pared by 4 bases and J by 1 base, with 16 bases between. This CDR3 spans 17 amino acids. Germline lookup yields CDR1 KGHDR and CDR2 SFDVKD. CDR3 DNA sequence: TGTGCCACCAGTGAGCTATACAGGAACGGGAGCAATCAGCCCCAGCATTTT. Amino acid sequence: CATSELYRNGSNQPQHF.

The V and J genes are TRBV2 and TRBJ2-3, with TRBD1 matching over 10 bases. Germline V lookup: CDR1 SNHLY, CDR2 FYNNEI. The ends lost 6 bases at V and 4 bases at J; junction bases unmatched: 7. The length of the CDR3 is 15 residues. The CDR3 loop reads CASRTGTGAPDTQYF. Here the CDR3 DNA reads TGTGCCAGCAGAACCGGGACAGGGGCTCCAGATACGCAGTATTTT. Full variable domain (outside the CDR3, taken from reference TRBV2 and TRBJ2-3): EPEVTQTPSHQVTQMGQEVILRCVPISNHLYFYWYRQILGQKVEFLVSFYNNEISEKSEIFDDQFSVERPDGSNFTLKIRSTKLEDSAMYFCASRTGTGAPDTQYFGPGTRLTVL.

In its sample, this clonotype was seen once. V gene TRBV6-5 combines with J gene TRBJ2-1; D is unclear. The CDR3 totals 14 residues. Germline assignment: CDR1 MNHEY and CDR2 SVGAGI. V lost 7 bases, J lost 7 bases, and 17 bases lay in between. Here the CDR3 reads CASTSTEWGNEQFF. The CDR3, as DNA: TGTGCCAGCACCTCCACGGAGTGGGGAAATGAGCAGTTCTTC.

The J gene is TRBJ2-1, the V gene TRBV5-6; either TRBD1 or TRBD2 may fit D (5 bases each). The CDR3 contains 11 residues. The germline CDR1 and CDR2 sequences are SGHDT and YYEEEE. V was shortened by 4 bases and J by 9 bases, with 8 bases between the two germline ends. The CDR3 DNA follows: TGTGCCAGCAGCCGGGGCGGTGAGCAGTTCTTC. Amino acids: CASSRGGEQFF. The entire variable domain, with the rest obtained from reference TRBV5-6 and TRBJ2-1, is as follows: DAGVTQSPTHLIKTRGQQVTLRCSPKSGHDTVSWYQQALGQGPQFIFQYYEEEERQRGNFPDRFSGHQFPNYSSELNVNALLLGDSALYLCASSRGGEQFFGPGTRLTVL.

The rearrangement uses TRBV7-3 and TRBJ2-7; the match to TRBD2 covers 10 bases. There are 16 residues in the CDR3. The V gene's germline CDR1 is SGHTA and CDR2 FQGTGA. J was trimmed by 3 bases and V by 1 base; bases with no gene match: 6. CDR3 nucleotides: TGTGCCAGCAGCTTAAGGTCTAGCGGGGGACTCTACGAGCAGTACTTC. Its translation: CASSLRSSGGLYEQYF. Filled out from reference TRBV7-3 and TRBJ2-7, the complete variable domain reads GAGVSQTPSNKVTEKGKYVELRCDPISGHTALYWYRQSLGQGPEFLIYFQGTGAADDSGLPNDRFFAVRPEGSVSTLKIQRTERGDSAVYLCASSLRSSGGLYEQYFGPGTRLTVT.

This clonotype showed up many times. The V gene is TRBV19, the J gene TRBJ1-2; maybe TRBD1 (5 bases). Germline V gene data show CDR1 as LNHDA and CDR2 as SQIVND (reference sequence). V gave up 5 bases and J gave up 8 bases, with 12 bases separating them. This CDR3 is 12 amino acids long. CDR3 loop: CASSVPGAGYTF. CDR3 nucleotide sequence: TGTGCCAGTAGTGTCCCCGGGGCGGGCTACACCTTC.

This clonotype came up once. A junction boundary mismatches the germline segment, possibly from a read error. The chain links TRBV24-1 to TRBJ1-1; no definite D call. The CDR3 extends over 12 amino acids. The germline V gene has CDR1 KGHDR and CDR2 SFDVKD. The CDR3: CATSDFSGSALF. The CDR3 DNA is TGTGCCACCAGTGATTTCTCGGGGTCCGCTCTCTTT.

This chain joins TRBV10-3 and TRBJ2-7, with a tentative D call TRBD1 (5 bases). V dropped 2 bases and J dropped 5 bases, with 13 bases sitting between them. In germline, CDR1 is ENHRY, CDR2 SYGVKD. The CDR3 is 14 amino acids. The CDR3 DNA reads TGTGCCATCAGTGAGACACGGGCAGGGAACGAGCAGTACTTC. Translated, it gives CAISETRAGNEQYF.

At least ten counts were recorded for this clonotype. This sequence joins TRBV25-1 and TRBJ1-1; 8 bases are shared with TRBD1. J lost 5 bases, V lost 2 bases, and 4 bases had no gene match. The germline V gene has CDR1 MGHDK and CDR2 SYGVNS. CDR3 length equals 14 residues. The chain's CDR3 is CASSEQGAWTEAFF. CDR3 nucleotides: TGTGCCAGCAGTGAACAGGGGGCATGGACTGAAGCTTTCTTT.

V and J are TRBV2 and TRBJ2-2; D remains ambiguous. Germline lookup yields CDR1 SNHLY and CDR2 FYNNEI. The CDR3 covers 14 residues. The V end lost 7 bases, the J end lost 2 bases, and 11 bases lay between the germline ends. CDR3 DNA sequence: TGTGCCAGCACCACCAGACCTAACACCGGGGAGCTGTTTTTT. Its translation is CASTTRPNTGELFF. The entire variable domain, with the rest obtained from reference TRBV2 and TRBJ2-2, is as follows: EPEVTQTPSHQVTQMGQEVILRCVPISNHLYFYWYRQILGQKVEFLVSFYNNEISEKSEIFDDQFSVERPDGSNFTLKIRSTKLEDSAMYFCASTTRPNTGELFFGEGSRLTVL.

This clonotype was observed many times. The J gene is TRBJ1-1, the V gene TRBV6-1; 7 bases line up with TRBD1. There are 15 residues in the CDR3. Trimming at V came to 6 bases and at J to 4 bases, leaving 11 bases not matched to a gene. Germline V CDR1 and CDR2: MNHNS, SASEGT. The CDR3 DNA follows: TGTGCCAGCAGAGACGACAGGGACGATGGCACTGAAGCTTTCTTT. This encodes CASRDDRDDGTEAFF.

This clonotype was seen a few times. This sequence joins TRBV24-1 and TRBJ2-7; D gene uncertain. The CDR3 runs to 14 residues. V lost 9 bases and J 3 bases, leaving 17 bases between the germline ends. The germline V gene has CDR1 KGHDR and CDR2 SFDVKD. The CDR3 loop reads CATGRRGGDYEQYF. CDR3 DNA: TGTGCCACCGGTCGACGAGGTGGGGACTACGAGCAGTACTTC.

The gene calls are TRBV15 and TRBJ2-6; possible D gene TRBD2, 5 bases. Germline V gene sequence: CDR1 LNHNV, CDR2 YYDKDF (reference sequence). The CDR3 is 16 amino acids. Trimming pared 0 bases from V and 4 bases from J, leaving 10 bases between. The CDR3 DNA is TGTGCCACCAGCAGAGAGAGGGCGCGAGGGGCCAACGTCCTGACTTTC. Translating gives CATSRERARGANVLTF.

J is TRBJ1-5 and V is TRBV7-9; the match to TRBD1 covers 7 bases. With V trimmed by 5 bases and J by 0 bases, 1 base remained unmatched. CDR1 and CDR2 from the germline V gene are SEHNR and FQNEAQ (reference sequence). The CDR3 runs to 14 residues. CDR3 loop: CASSDRDSNQPQHF. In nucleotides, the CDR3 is TGTGCCAGCAGCGACAGGGATAGCAATCAGCCCCAGCATTTT. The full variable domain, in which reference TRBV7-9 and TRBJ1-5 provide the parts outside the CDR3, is DTGVSQNPRHKITKRGQNVTFRCDPISEHNRLYWYRQTLGQGPEFLTYFQNEAQLEKSRLLSDRFSAERPKGSFSTLEIQRTEQGDSAMYLCASSDRDSNQPQHFGDGTRLSIL.

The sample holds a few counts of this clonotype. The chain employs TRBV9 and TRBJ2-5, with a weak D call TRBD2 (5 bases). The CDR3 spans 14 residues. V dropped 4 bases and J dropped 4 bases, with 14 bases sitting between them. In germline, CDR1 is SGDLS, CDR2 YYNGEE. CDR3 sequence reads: CASSPRPGGETQYF. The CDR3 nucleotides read TGTGCCAGCAGCCCCCGTCCTGGAGGAGAGACCCAGTACTTC.

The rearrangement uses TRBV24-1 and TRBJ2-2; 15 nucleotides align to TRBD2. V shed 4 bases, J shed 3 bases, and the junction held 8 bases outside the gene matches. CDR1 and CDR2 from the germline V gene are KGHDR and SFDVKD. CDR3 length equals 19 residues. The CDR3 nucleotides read TGTGCCACCAGTGACCGGACTAGCGGGGGGGCCTGGGACACCGGGGAGCTGTTTTTT. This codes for CATSDRTSGGAWDTGELFF.

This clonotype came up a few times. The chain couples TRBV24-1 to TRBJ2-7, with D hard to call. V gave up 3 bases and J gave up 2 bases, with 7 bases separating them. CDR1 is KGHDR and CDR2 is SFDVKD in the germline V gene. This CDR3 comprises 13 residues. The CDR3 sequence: CATSDQAPYEQYF. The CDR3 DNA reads TGTGCCACCAGTGATCAAGCTCCCTACGAGCAGTACTTC.

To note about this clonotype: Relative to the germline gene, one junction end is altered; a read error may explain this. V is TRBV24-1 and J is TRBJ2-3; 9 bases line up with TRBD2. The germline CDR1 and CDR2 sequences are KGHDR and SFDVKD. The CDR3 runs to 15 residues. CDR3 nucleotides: TGCGCCACCAGTGATCCTAGCGGGAACACAGATACGCAGTATTTT. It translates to CATSDPSGNTDTQYF.

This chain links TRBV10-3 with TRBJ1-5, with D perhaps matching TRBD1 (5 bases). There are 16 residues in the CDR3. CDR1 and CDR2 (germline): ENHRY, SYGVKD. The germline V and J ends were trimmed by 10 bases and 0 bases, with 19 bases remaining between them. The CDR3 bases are TGTGCCAACACAACCGGGACGGAATATAGCAATCAGCCCCAGCATTTT. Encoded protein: CANTTGTEYSNQPQHF.

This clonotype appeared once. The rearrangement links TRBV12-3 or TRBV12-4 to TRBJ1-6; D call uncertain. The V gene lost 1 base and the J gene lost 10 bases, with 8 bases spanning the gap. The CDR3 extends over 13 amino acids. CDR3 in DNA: TGTGCCAGCAGTTTAGACGGTGGATCACCCCTCCACTTT. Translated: CASSLDGGSPLHF.

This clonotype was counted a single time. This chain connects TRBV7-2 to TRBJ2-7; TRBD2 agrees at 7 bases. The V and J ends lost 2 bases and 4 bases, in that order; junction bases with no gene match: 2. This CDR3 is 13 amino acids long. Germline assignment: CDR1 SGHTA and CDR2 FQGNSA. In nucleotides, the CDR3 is TGTGCCAGCAGCTTAATTAGCGGGTACGAGCAGTACTTC. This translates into CASSLISGYEQYF.